This T cell receptor (beta chain) was found in a study of blood T cell repertoires in COVID-19 (dated by TCRdb to 2020 to 2022). With respect to the entire study: Samples covering the acute and convalescent phases of COVID-19 were provided by collaborators in the United States, Italy and Spain. The material from the prospective study consisted of cDNA or gDNA derived from T cells, B-cell-depleted T cells, or PBMCs. Subjects who had been exposed to COVID-19, were actively infected with it, or had recovered from it provided the deeply sampled blood TCRbeta repertoires that made up the dataset. The repertoires were released in a freely available public database meant as a resource for research on the immune response to SARS-CoV-2. Samples came from the ongoing ImmuneRACE study (first 160 participants) plus 1,254 subjects from 6 global collaborators. A de-identified subject ID, COVID-19 status, age in years and sex were almost always included in the sample metadata. Where HLA class I and class II types were available, the types were taken from metadata supplied by the sample provider, not from assay-based typing. What the research found in general, with its limitations: The amount of clinical and demographic metadata varied by source and participant and was provided uncurated.

The immunoSEQ Assay, a bias-controlled multiplex PCR, was used to amplify TCRbeta CDR3 regions from genomic DNA. The original pipeline was this. The number of nucleated cells in each sample was estimated from the amplification of reference gene primers within the assay. Sequence reads were collapsed and filtered to measure the absolute abundance of every unique TCRbeta CDR3 rearrangement. For each sample, productive Simpson clonality was calculated as the square root of Simpson's diversity index across productive rearrangements. TCRdb holds this immuneACCESS table with in-frame rearrangements only. Some clones are missing; in checked studies, unresolved V genes explain under half, and the rest has no known cause. The V and J calls and clone size are taken from that table; D and trimming were inferred from the DNA. Here the sample has around 180,000 clones; 70% to 85% occur a single time. Jointly, the top ten make up roughly 9.2% of the sample.

Regarding this clone: No cognate antigen has been identified for it. Per-base quality was not reported, and no clone a single base away is much larger than it.

Collaborating institutions collected whole blood in K2EDTA tubes following their own protocols. For TCRbeta analysis, collaborators shipped samples in one of three forms: frozen whole blood, isolated PBMCs, or DNA extracted from either of those sample types. V has 0 bases trimmed and J has 5 bases trimmed; junction bases matching no gene number 4. As encoded in the germline V gene, CDR1 is SGDLS while CDR2 is YYNGEE. Counted from cysteine to phenylalanine, this CDR3 has 15 amino acids. CDR3 DNA only is kept here, 45 bases in frame from base 1. Sequenced: peripheral blood. Here the chain combines TRBV9 and TRBJ1-5; the central 8 bases match TRBD1. The receptor comes from an elderly woman with acute or convalescent COVID-19. The nucleotide sequence reads as follows: TGTGCCAGCAGCGTAGCAGGGGGCAGCGATCAGCCCCAGCATTTT. Its product reads: CASSVAGGSDQPQHF.